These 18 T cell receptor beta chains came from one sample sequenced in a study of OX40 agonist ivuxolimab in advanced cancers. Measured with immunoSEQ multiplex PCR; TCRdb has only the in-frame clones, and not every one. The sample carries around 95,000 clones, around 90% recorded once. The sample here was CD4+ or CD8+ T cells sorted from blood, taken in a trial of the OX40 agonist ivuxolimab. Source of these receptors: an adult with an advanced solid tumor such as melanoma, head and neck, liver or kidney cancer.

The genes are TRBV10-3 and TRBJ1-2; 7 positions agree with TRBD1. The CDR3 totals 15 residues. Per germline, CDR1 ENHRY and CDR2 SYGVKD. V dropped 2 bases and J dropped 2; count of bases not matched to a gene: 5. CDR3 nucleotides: TGTGCCATCAGTGAGACAGGGGAGCGAAACTATGGCTACACCTTC. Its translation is CAISETGERNYGYTF.

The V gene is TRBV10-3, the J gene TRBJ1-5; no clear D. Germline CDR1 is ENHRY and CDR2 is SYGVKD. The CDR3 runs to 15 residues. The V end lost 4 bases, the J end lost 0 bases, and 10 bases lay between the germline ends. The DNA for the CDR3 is TGTGCCATCAGTGTGTCCGGGAATAGCAATCAGCCCCAGCATTTT. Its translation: CAISVSGNSNQPQHF.

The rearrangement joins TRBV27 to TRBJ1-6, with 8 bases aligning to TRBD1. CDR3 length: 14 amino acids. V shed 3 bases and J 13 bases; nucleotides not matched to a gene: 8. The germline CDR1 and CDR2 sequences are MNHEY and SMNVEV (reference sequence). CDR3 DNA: TGTGCCAGCAGTTTCGCGACAGGGGACACCCCCCTCCACTTT. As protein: CASSFATGDTPLHF.

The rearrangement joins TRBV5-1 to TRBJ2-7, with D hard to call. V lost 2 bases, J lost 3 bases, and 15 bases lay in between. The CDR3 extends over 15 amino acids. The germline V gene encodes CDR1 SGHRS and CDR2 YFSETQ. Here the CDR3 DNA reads TGCGCCAGCAGCTTATCCAGACTCTCCGACTACGAGCAGTACTTC. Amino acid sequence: CASSLSRLSDYEQYF.

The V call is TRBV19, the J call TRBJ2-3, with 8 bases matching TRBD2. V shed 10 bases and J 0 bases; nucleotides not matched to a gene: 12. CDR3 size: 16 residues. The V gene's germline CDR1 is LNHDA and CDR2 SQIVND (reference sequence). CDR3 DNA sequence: TGTGCCACCAGGGAACGAGCGGGGGCTAGCACAGATACGCAGTATTTT. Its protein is CATRERAGASTDTQYF.

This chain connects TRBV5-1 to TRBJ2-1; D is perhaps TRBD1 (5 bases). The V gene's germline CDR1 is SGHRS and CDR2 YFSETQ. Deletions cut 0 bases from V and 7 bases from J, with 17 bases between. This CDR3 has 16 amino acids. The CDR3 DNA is TGCGCCAGCAGCTTGGGGGGCGCTAATCTCCCGAATGAGCAGTTCTTC. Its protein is CASSLGGANLPNEQFF.

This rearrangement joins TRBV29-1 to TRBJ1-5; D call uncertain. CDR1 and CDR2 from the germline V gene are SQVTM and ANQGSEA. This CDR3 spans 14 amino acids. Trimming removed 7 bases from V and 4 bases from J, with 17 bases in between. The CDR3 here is CSADLADFNQPQHF. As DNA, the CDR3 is TGCAGCGCCGATTTAGCGGACTTTAATCAGCCCCAGCATTTT.

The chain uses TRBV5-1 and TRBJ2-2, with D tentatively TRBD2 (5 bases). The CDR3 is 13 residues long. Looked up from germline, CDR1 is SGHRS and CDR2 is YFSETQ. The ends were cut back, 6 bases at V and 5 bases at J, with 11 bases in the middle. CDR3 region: CASTLGLTGELFF. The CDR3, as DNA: TGCGCCAGCACCCTAGGACTGACCGGGGAGCTGTTTTTT.

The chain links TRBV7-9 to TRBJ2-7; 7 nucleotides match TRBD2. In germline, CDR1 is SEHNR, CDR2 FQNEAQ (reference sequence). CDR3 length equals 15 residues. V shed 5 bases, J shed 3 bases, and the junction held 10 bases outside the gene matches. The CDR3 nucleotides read TGTGCCAGCAGCCCCATTCTACGGGGGGTCTACGAGCAGTACTTC. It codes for CASSPILRGVYEQYF.

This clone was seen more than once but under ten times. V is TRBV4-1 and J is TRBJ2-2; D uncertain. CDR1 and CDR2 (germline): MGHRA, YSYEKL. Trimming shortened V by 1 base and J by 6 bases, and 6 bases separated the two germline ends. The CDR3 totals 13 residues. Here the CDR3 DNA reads TGCGCCAGCAGCCAAGCTGAAGCCGGGGAGCTGTTTTTT. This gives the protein CASSQAEAGELFF.

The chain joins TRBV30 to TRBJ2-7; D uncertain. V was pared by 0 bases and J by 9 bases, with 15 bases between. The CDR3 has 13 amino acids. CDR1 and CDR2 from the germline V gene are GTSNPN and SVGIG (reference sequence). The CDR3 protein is CAWSVGQLFGQYF. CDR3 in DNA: TGTGCCTGGAGTGTAGGGCAGCTTTTTGGGCAGTACTTC.

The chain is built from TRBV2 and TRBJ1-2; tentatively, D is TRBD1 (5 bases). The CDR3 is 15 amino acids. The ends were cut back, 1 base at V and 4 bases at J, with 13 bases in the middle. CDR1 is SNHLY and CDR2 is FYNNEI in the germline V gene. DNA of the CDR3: TGTGCCAGCAGTGAAGGGTCAGGGTTGGGCTATGGCTACACCTTC. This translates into CASSEGSGLGYGYTF. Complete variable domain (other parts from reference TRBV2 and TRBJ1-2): EPEVTQTPSHQVTQMGQEVILRCVPISNHLYFYWYRQILGQKVEFLVSFYNNEISEKSEIFDDQFSVERPDGSNFTLKIRSTKLEDSAMYFCASSEGSGLGYGYTFGSGTRLTVV.

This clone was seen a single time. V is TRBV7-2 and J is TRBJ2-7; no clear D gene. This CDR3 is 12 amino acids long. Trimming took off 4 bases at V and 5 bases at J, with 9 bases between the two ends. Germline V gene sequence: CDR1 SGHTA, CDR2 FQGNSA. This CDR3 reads CASSYSTDEQYF. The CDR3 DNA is TGTGCCAGCAGCTATTCGACTGACGAGCAGTACTTC.

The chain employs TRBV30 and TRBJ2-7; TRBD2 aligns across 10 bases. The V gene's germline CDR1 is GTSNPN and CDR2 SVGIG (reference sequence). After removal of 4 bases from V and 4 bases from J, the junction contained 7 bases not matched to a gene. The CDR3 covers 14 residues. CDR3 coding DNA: TGTGCCTGGACTAGCGGGAGCTTAAGATACGAGCAGTACTTC. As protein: CAWTSGSLRYEQYF.

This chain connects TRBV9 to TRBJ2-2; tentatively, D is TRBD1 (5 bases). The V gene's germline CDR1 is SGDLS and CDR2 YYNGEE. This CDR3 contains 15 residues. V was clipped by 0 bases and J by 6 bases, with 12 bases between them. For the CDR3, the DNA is TGTGCCAGCAGCGTAGTTTCAGGGTTGGCCGGGGAGCTGTTTTTT. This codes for CASSVVSGLAGELFF.

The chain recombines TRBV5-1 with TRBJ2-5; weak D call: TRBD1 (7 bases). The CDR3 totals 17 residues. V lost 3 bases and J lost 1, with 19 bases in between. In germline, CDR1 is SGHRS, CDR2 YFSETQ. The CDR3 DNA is TGCGCCAGCAGCTCGGTTGGAGGGGGCTTGGTCCAAGAGACCCAGTACTTC. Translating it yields CASSSVGGGLVQETQYF.

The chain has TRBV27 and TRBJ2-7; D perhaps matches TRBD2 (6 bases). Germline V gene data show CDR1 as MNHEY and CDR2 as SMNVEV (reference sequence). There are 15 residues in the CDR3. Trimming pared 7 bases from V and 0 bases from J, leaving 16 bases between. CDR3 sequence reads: CASNVGTASSYEQYF. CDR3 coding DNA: TGTGCCAGCAACGTTGGGACTGCATCCTCCTACGAGCAGTACTTC.

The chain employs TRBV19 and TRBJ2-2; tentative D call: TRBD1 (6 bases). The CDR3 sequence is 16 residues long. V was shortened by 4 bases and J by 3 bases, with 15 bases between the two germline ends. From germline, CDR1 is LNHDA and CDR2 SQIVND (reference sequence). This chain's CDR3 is CASSTPQGYYTGELFF. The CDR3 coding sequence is TGTGCCAGTAGTACTCCACAGGGATACTACACCGGGGAGCTGTTTTTT.